This T cell receptor beta chain was captured by sequencing in a study of shared clonotypes between healthy human individuals. As regards this clone: Its specificity is unknown.

V was pared by 6 bases and J by 5 bases, with 13 bases between. The germline CDR1 and CDR2 sequences are MNHEY and SMNVEV (reference sequence). The CDR3 runs 14 residues. Positively selected for CCR7, the CD45RO-negative cells used as naive CD8 cells excluded terminally differentiated effector memory CD45RA+ cells. The donors, all of them Caucasian adults, lived in Nashville, Tennessee. Study findings and constraints: When naive CD4 clonotypes were compared across several donors, about 5% were shared.

The material for each subset, its genomic DNA, was split evenly across several immunoSEQ plates. Only in-frame clones appear in the TCRdb table, and some are missing; sequencing was by immunoSEQ multiplex PCR. The profile shows about 2.1 million clones, around 93% of them singletons. The chain joins TRBV27 to TRBJ2-2; no reliable D call. The TCR sequence derives from a man between 18 and 29 years old in good health. Some clones in this sample may be carry-over from other donors' samples. Sequencing input: naive CD8+ T cells from PBMCs. In nucleotides, the CDR3 is TGTGCCAGCAGCTCCGATAAAGATACCGGGGAGCTGTTTTTT. This codes for CASSSDKDTGELFF.